A selection of T cell receptor beta chains follows, all from one sample in a study of neoadjuvant anti-PD-1 for oral cavity cancer. Generated by immunoSEQ multiplex PCR, the TCRdb table keeps only in-frame clones and is missing some. The table records about 9,300 clones, roughly 70% of them present only once. The sample consisted of tumor tissue, taken before nivolumab (anti-PD-1) treatment. The receptor set was obtained from a person aged 40-85 years with oral cavity squamous cell carcinoma. The CDR3 runs from the conserved cysteine through the conserved F or W. D genes are given only for firm matches. Only part of the rows carry a size: once, few, many, or a class if the clone is expanded.

d_call: -
clone_size: -
v_call: TRBV5-1
j_call: TRBJ1-2
cdr3_nt: TGCGCCAGCAGCTCACGAACAGGGACCGGCTATGGCTACACCTTC
cdr3_aa: CASSSRTGTGYGYTF

d_call: -
clone_size: few
v_call: TRBV7-9
j_call: TRBJ2-1
cdr3_nt: TGTGCCAGCAGCTCCGGTGGGGCGTTAGGGTCGGGGAATGAGCAGTTCTTC
cdr3_aa: CASSSGGALGSGNEQFF

d_call: TRBD1
clone_size: -
v_call: TRBV7-6
j_call: TRBJ1-5
cdr3_nt: TGTGCCAGCAGCTTGATGGCGGACAGGAGCAATCAGCCCCAGCATTTT
cdr3_aa: CASSLMADRSNQPQHF

d_call: TRBD1
clone_size: once
v_call: TRBV2
j_call: TRBJ1-2
cdr3_nt: TGTGCCAGCAGCCCGACAGGGGGATGGTATGGCTACACCTTC
cdr3_aa: CASSPTGGWYGYTF

d_call: TRBD2
clone_size: once
v_call: TRBV27
j_call: TRBJ2-3
cdr3_nt: TGTGCCAGCAGTTTATGGGCGAGTGTAGGCGGGAGCGCGACAGATACGCAGTATTTT
cdr3_aa: CASSLWASVGGSATDTQYF

d_call: -
clone_size: few
v_call: TRBV5-1
j_call: TRBJ1-2
cdr3_nt: TGCGCCAGCAGCTTGGACGCGGTCGGCAGGGGCTATGGCTACACCTTC
cdr3_aa: CASSLDAVGRGYGYTF

d_call: -
clone_size: -
v_call: TRBV6-5
j_call: TRBJ2-7
cdr3_nt: TGTGCCAGCACTTCGGACTGGTCTTACGAGCAGTACTTC
cdr3_aa: CASTSDWSYEQYF

d_call: -
clone_size: -
v_call: TRBV29-1
j_call: TRBJ2-7
cdr3_nt: TGCAGCGCCAAGACGCACTCCTACGAGCAGTACTTC
cdr3_aa: CSAKTHSYEQYF

d_call: -
clone_size: -
v_call: TRBV6-1
j_call: TRBJ1-2
cdr3_nt: TGTGCCAGCAGTGGTGGGACTGGCTACACCTTC
cdr3_aa: CASSGGTGYTF

d_call: TRBD2
clone_size: -
v_call: TRBV5-6
j_call: TRBJ2-5
cdr3_nt: TGTGCCAGCAGCTTCCTAGCGGGGGGGCGGGAGACCCAGTACTTC
cdr3_aa: CASSFLAGGRETQYF

d_call: -
clone_size: -
v_call: TRBV27
j_call: TRBJ2-6
cdr3_nt: TGTGCCAGCAGAACGGACCTAACACGCCCTGGGGCCAACGTCCTGACTTTC
cdr3_aa: CASRTDLTRPGANVLTF

d_call: TRBD1
clone_size: -
v_call: TRBV4-1
j_call: TRBJ1-1
cdr3_nt: TGCGCCAGCAGCACAAGACTGGGACAGCAAGAAGCTTTCTTT
cdr3_aa: CASSTRLGQQEAFF

d_call: -
clone_size: few
v_call: TRBV28
j_call: TRBJ2-7
cdr3_nt: TGTGCCAGCAGTTTAGGGCACTCCTACGAGCAGTACTTC
cdr3_aa: CASSLGHSYEQYF

d_call: -
clone_size: few
v_call: TRBV5-4
j_call: TRBJ1-3
cdr3_nt: TGTGCCAGCAGCTTGGGCGGGGGCTACTCTGGAAACACCATATATTTT
cdr3_aa: CASSLGGGYSGNTIYF

d_call: TRBD2
clone_size: -
v_call: TRBV7-6
j_call: TRBJ2-2
cdr3_nt: TGTGCCAGCAGCCAACTAGCGGGAGGGCCGAACACCGGGGAGCTGTTTTTT
cdr3_aa: CASSQLAGGPNTGELFF

d_call: TRBD1
clone_size: few
v_call: TRBV5-1
j_call: TRBJ2-6
cdr3_nt: TGCGCCAGCTGCCCCGACAGGGCTGGGGCCAACGTCCTGACTTTC
cdr3_aa: CASCPDRAGANVLTF

d_call: TRBD1
clone_size: few
v_call: TRBV4-1
j_call: TRBJ1-2
cdr3_nt: TGCGCCAGCAGCCCGGGACAGTTGGACTATGGCTACACCTTC
cdr3_aa: CASSPGQLDYGYTF

d_call: -
clone_size: few
v_call: TRBV11-3
j_call: TRBJ2-7
cdr3_nt: TGTGCCAGCAGCCCGCCCCGTTACGAGCAGTACTTC
cdr3_aa: CASSPPRYEQYF

d_call: -
clone_size: -
v_call: TRBV5-4
j_call: TRBJ2-4
cdr3_nt: TGTGCCAGCAGCTTGGCCGCTGGGGGGGCCCCCGCCAAAAACATTCAGTACTTC
cdr3_aa: CASSLAAGGAPAKNIQYF

d_call: -
clone_size: -
v_call: TRBV5-1
j_call: TRBJ2-3
cdr3_nt: TGCGCCAGCAGCTCGAACGTTGGGGGCACAGATACGCAGTATTTT
cdr3_aa: CASSSNVGGTDTQYF

d_call: -
clone_size: few
v_call: TRBV10-2
j_call: TRBJ2-7
cdr3_nt: TGCGCCAGCAGTGAGGGCTACCACGAGCAGTACTTC
cdr3_aa: CASSEGYHEQYF

d_call: -
clone_size: -
v_call: TRBV25-1
j_call: TRBJ1-1
cdr3_nt: TGTGCCAGCAGTGAAGCGGCGAACACTGAAGCTTTCTTT
cdr3_aa: CASSEAANTEAFF

d_call: -
clone_size: few
v_call: TRBV5-1
j_call: TRBJ2-7
cdr3_nt: TGCGCCAGCAGCCAGGGGCTGGCGGGAGCGGCCTACGAGCAGTACTTC
cdr3_aa: CASSQGLAGAAYEQYF

d_call: -
clone_size: -
v_call: TRBV30
j_call: TRBJ1-1
cdr3_nt: TGTGCCTGGAGTGTGGGAGGGCTAACTGAAGCTTTCTTT
cdr3_aa: CAWSVGGLTEAFF

d_call: TRBD2
clone_size: once
v_call: TRBV11-2
j_call: TRBJ2-2
cdr3_nt: TGTGCCAGCAGCTTTAGAGGGACTAGCACCGGGGAGCTGTTTTTT
cdr3_aa: CASSFRGTSTGELFF

d_call: -
clone_size: -
v_call: TRBV10-2
j_call: TRBJ2-7
cdr3_nt: TGCGCCAGCAGTGTGACGGGGGCCTCCTACGAGCAGTACTTC
cdr3_aa: CASSVTGASYEQYF

d_call: TRBD2
clone_size: few
v_call: TRBV7-3
j_call: TRBJ2-7
cdr3_nt: TGTGCCAGCAGCTACGATTCGAGCGGGAGCTACGAGCAGTACTTC
cdr3_aa: CASSYDSSGSYEQYF

d_call: -
clone_size: -
v_call: TRBV7-9
j_call: TRBJ2-5
cdr3_nt: TGTGCCAGCAGCTTAATGGGAGAGACCCAGTACTTC
cdr3_aa: CASSLMGETQYF

d_call: -
clone_size: -
v_call: TRBV5-1
j_call: TRBJ2-3
cdr3_nt: TGCGCCAGCAGTTGGCAGGGCACAGATACGCAGTATTTT
cdr3_aa: CASSWQGTDTQYF

d_call: TRBD1
clone_size: few
v_call: TRBV28
j_call: TRBJ2-7
cdr3_nt: TGTGCCAGCAGTTTAGGGGACAGGGGGTACGAGCAGTACTTC
cdr3_aa: CASSLGDRGYEQYF

d_call: TRBD1
clone_size: few
v_call: TRBV19
j_call: TRBJ1-5
cdr3_nt: TGTGCCAGTAGACCCACAGGGGGCAATCAGCCCCAGCATTTT
cdr3_aa: CASRPTGGNQPQHF

d_call: -
clone_size: -
v_call: TRBV6-4
j_call: TRBJ1-5
cdr3_nt: TGTGCCAGCAGCCCCCAAAGGGATCAGCCCCAGCATTTT
cdr3_aa: CASSPQRDQPQHF

d_call: TRBD1
clone_size: few
v_call: TRBV5-4
j_call: TRBJ2-1
cdr3_nt: TGTGCCAGCAGCCCGACAGGGTTGGGCAATGAGCAGTTCTTC
cdr3_aa: CASSPTGLGNEQFF

d_call: -
clone_size: few
v_call: TRBV6-1
j_call: TRBJ1-2
cdr3_nt: TGTGCCAGCAATTGGCGCCTTAACTATGGCTACACCTTC
cdr3_aa: CASNWRLNYGYTF

d_call: -
clone_size: once
v_call: TRBV30
j_call: TRBJ2-5
cdr3_nt: TGTGCCTGGAAGACGGACCAAGAGACCCAGTACTTC
cdr3_aa: CAWKTDQETQYF

d_call: TRBD1
clone_size: -
v_call: TRBV5-1
j_call: TRBJ2-7
cdr3_nt: TGCGCCAGCAGCCCCAACCCGGGACAGAGCTCCTACGAGCAGTACTTC
cdr3_aa: CASSPNPGQSSYEQYF

d_call: -
clone_size: -
v_call: TRBV30
j_call: TRBJ2-3
cdr3_nt: TGTGCCTGGAGTGACCTGGGGTTAAGTACAGATACGCAGTATTTT
cdr3_aa: CAWSDLGLSTDTQYF

d_call: -
clone_size: few
v_call: TRBV5-1
j_call: TRBJ2-7
cdr3_nt: TGCGCCAGCAGCATCCACAGGGACGAGCAGTACTTC
cdr3_aa: CASSIHRDEQYF

d_call: TRBD1
clone_size: -
v_call: TRBV5-4
j_call: TRBJ2-7
cdr3_nt: TGTGCCAGCAGCTTGGTAAAGAGGACAGGGGGCGTCGAGCAGTACTTC
cdr3_aa: CASSLVKRTGGVEQYF

d_call: -
clone_size: -
v_call: TRBV6-5
j_call: TRBJ2-3
cdr3_nt: TGTGCCAGCAGTTACCAGGGAGCGTTGACAGATACGCAGTATTTT
cdr3_aa: CASSYQGALTDTQYF

d_call: -
clone_size: -
v_call: TRBV30
j_call: TRBJ1-4
cdr3_nt: TGTGCCTGGAGTGTACGGTGGGGGGTAGAAAAACTGTTTTTT
cdr3_aa: CAWSVRWGVEKLFF

d_call: TRBD1
clone_size: -
v_call: TRBV6-5
j_call: TRBJ1-2
cdr3_nt: TGTGCCAGCAGTCGTCTGGGGACAGTAAACTATGGCTACACCTTC
cdr3_aa: CASSRLGTVNYGYTF

d_call: TRBD1
clone_size: few
v_call: TRBV7-9
j_call: TRBJ2-1
cdr3_nt: TGTGCCAGCAGCTTAGACAGGGGGACACACTCCTACAATGAGCAGTTCTTC
cdr3_aa: CASSLDRGTHSYNEQFF

d_call: -
clone_size: -
v_call: TRBV2
j_call: TRBJ1-2
cdr3_nt: TGTGCCAGCACCTCGGGACTGCGCGGGGGCTACACCTTC
cdr3_aa: CASTSGLRGGYTF

d_call: -
clone_size: -
v_call: TRBV19
j_call: TRBJ2-7
cdr3_nt: TGTGCCAGTAGTTCCATCTACGAGCAGTACTTC
cdr3_aa: CASSSIYEQYF

d_call: TRBD1
clone_size: -
v_call: TRBV2
j_call: TRBJ2-7
cdr3_nt: TGTGCCAGCAGTGCTTGGACAGGAGCCGAGCAGTACTTC
cdr3_aa: CASSAWTGAEQYF

d_call: -
clone_size: -
v_call: TRBV6-1
j_call: TRBJ1-3
cdr3_nt: TGTGCCAGCAGTCGCGGACCTACTGGAAACACCATATATTTT
cdr3_aa: CASSRGPTGNTIYF

d_call: -
clone_size: few
v_call: TRBV7-9
j_call: TRBJ1-1
cdr3_nt: TGTGCCAGCAGGCGGACAGACCTGAGCACTGAAGCTTTCTTT
cdr3_aa: CASRRTDLSTEAFF

d_call: -
clone_size: few
v_call: TRBV7-3
j_call: TRBJ1-2
cdr3_nt: TGTGCCAGCAGCTTAACTGGGGGGTCCTTCGATGGCTACACCTTC
cdr3_aa: CASSLTGGSFDGYTF

d_call: -
clone_size: -
v_call: TRBV28
j_call: TRBJ2-3
cdr3_nt: TGTGCCAGCAGTTTGAACCCCCGGGCCTCGGATACGCAGTATTTT
cdr3_aa: CASSLNPRASDTQYF

d_call: -
clone_size: few
v_call: TRBV6-1
j_call: TRBJ2-1
cdr3_nt: TGTGCCAGCAGTCAAGACTTTTTCAGCTCCTACAATGAGCAGTTCTTC
cdr3_aa: CASSQDFFSSYNEQFF

d_call: -
clone_size: -
v_call: TRBV5-4
j_call: TRBJ1-4
cdr3_nt: TGTGCCAGCAGCTTGAAAAATGAAAAACTGTTTTTT
cdr3_aa: CASSLKNEKLFF